These 17 T cell receptor beta chains were sequenced from one sample in a study of T cells in Graves' hyperthyroidism and ophthalmopathy. Amplified TCR beta CDR3 regions derived from RNA transcripts. HTBI primers drove first-round RT-PCR of the TCR CDR3. TCRdb fed the multiplex PCR reads into MiXCR, producing one record per CDR3 protein. The sample has 350,000 to 400,000 distinct CDR3 sequences, 15% to 20% seen once. Sequenced material: blood. These receptors were taken from a woman between 18 and 29 years old with Graves' hyperthyroidism.

V gene TRBV7-3 combines with J gene TRBJ2-7, with 7 bases fitting TRBD2. This CDR3 has 15 amino acids. CDR1 is SGHTA and CDR2 is FQGTGA in the germline V gene. V dropped 1 base and J dropped 3; count of bases not matched to a gene: 6. CDR3: CASSLMRGTYYEQYF. Written as DNA, the CDR3 is TGTGCCAGCAGCTTAATGCGGGGGACCTACTACGAGCAGTACTTC.

Many counts were recorded for this clonotype. This sequence joins TRBV12-3 or TRBV12-4 and TRBJ1-1; D possibly corresponds to TRBD1 (5 bases). CDR3 length: 16 amino acids. V was pared by 8 bases and J by 0 bases, with 19 bases between. CDR3 in amino acids: CASRSRRGNMNTEAFF. The DNA for the CDR3 is TGTGCCAGCCGATCCCGTAGGGGAAACATGAACACTGAAGCTTTCTTT.

This clonotype was seen at least ten times. The chain joins TRBV12-3 or TRBV12-4 to TRBJ2-5; 7 nucleotides match TRBD1. The length of the CDR3 is 13 residues. V was clipped by 9 bases and J by 0 bases; unmatched bases: 4. The DNA of the CDR3 is TGTGCCAGTAACAGGGGAGACCAAGAGACCCAGTACTTC. Encoded protein: CASNRGDQETQYF.

This clonotype came up a few times. This sequence joins TRBV19 and TRBJ1-1; TRBD1 aligns across 7 bases. This CDR3 contains 13 residues. After removal of 10 bases from V and 1 base from J, the junction contained 6 bases not matched to a gene. Germline CDR1 LNHDA, CDR2 SQIVND (reference sequence). The chain's CDR3 is CATDRDSNTEAFF. As DNA, the CDR3 is TGTGCCACCGACAGGGATTCGAACACTGAAGCTTTCTTT.

In regard to this clonotype: A much larger clone differs by one base, so this may be a read error. The J gene is TRBJ2-5, the V gene TRBV7-2; D might be TRBD2 (6 bases). The V gene's germline CDR1 is SGHTA and CDR2 FQGNSA. CDR3 length: 14 residues. V lost 3 bases and J lost 7, with 15 bases in between. DNA of the CDR3: TGTGCCAGCAGCTTGGGCGGGGCGGTCCGGACCCAGTACTTC. Its protein product is CASSLGGAVRTQYF. Complete variable domain (other parts from reference TRBV7-2 and TRBJ2-5): GAGVSQSPSNKVTEKGKDVELRCDPISGHTALYWYRQSLGQGLEFLIYFQGNSAPDKSGLPSDRFSAERTGGSVSTLTIQRTQQEDSAVYLCASSLGGAVRTQYFGPGTRLLVL.

The rearrangement links TRBV10-3 to TRBJ2-3; 8 bases fit TRBD2. V was clipped by 2 bases and J by 4 bases; unmatched bases: 2. Germline V gives CDR1 ENHRY, CDR2 SYGVKD. This CDR3 has 14 amino acids. The CDR3 DNA reads as TGTGCCATCAGTGAGCGGGGGGGCCCAGATACGCAGTATTTT. This translates into CAISERGGPDTQYF.

In its sample, this clonotype was seen many times. J is TRBJ2-2 and V is TRBV12-3 or TRBV12-4, with D perhaps matching TRBD2 (6 bases). Trimming left V 3 bases short and J 6 bases short, with 11 bases between. The CDR3 runs 14 residues. CDR3 nucleotides: TGTGCCAGCAGTTTTAAGGGAGGTCCCGGGGAGCTGTTTTTT. This sequence encodes CASSFKGGPGELFF.

There are many counts of this clonotype. The chain carries TRBV12-3 or TRBV12-4 and TRBJ2-7; no definite D call. V shed 1 base and J shed 2 bases, with 6 bases lying between them. This CDR3 comprises 13 residues. The CDR3 spells CASSLGRTYEQYF. The CDR3 coding sequence is TGTGCCAGCAGTTTAGGTAGGACCTACGAGCAGTACTTC.

This clonotype showed up many times. The chain carries TRBV12-3 or TRBV12-4 and TRBJ2-5, with a tentative D call TRBD2 (6 bases). The length of the CDR3 is 12 residues. The V end was cut by 6 bases, the J end by 3 bases, with 8 bases between. The CDR3 DNA reads as TGTGCCAGCAGGGGACTGGAAGAGACCCAGTACTTC. Protein sequence: CASRGLEETQYF.

The rearrangement uses TRBV7-2 and TRBJ1-1; tentatively, D is TRBD1 (6 bases). The CDR3 has 15 amino acids. Trimming removed 6 bases at V and 3 bases at J, with 17 bases between. Looked up from germline, CDR1 is SGHTA and CDR2 is FQGNSA. In nucleotides, the CDR3 is TGTGCCAGCAGAGGCGGCGGGGGGGCTTACACTGAAGCTTTCTTT. Protein product: CASRGGGGAYTEAFF.

V gene TRBV12-3 or TRBV12-4 combines with J gene TRBJ2-2; D is possibly TRBD2 (5 bases). V lost 7 bases and J lost 6, with 18 bases in between. The CDR3 sequence is 15 residues long. CDR3 nucleotide sequence: TGTGCCAGCACCGCCAATACTAGGTTCCCCGGGGAGCTGTTTTTT. Its protein product is CASTANTRFPGELFF.

This clonotype was seen a handful of times. The rearrangement uses TRBV24-1 and TRBJ2-2; 7 nucleotides line up with TRBD1. From germline, CDR1 is KGHDR and CDR2 SFDVKD. V was clipped by 10 bases and J by 6 bases; unmatched bases: 7. The CDR3 spans 13 residues. The chain's CDR3 is CATDTGVAGELFF. CDR3 coding DNA: TGTGCCACGGATACAGGGGTGGCCGGGGAGCTGTTTTTT.

This clonotype was observed a handful of times. The V call is TRBV18, the J call TRBJ2-2; a possible D gene is TRBD1 (7 bases). Deletions cut 0 bases from V and 7 bases from J, with 12 bases between. Germline assignment: CDR1 KGHSH and CDR2 LQKENI. The CDR3 has 15 residues. The CDR3 sequence: CASSPPGGTVGELFF. DNA of the CDR3: TGTGCCAGCTCACCACCAGGAGGGACAGTCGGGGAGCTGTTTTTT.

The chain employs TRBV29-1 and TRBJ2-5; tentative D call: TRBD1 (5 bases). Germline loops: CDR1 SQVTM, CDR2 ANQGSEA. V lost 5 bases and J lost 6, with 22 bases in between. The CDR3 spans 15 residues. CDR3 nucleotides: TGCAGCGTTCCCACCGATAGGGGTGGTAGTCAGACCCAGTACTTC. This encodes CSVPTDRGGSQTQYF. Variable domain in full (rest from reference TRBV29-1 and TRBJ2-5): SAVISQKPSRDICQRGTSLTIQCQVDSQVTMMFWYRQQPGQSLTLIATANQGSEATYESGFVIDKFPISRPNLTFSTLTVSNMSPEDSSIYLCSVPTDRGGSQTQYFGPGTRLLVL.

Note on this clonotype: This CDR3 is missing its conserved last phenylalanine or tryptophan, likely due to a read error. This chain joins TRBV6-1 and TRBJ1-2, with TRBD1 as a possible D gene (5 bases). V shed 3 bases and J shed 1 base, with 9 bases lying between them. Germline V gene lookup returns CDR1 MNHNS and CDR2 SASEGT. The CDR3 has 14 amino acids. CDR3 loop: CASSDGDRNYGYTV. The DNA of the CDR3 is TGTGCCAGCAGTGACGGGGACCGTAACTATGGCTACACCGTC.

The chain combines TRBV10-3 with TRBJ2-2; 7 bases are a match to TRBD2. The CDR3 covers 13 residues. After removal of 10 bases from V and 2 bases from J, the junction contained 4 bases not matched to a gene. In germline, CDR1 is ENHRY, CDR2 SYGVKD. CDR3 bases: TGTGCCACCGGGGGGACTAACACCGGGGAGCTGTTTTTT. Amino acids: CATGGTNTGELFF.

This clonotype was seen at least ten times. V and J are TRBV6-4 and TRBJ1-6; D gene ambiguous. The CDR3 is 13 residues long. Germline V gene sequence: CDR1 MRHNA, CDR2 SNTAGT. The V end lost 2 bases, the J end lost 5 bases, and 4 bases lay between the germline ends. Here the CDR3 DNA reads TGTGCCAGCAGTGACGGTGATAATTCACCCCTCCACTTT. This sequence encodes CASSDGDNSPLHF.